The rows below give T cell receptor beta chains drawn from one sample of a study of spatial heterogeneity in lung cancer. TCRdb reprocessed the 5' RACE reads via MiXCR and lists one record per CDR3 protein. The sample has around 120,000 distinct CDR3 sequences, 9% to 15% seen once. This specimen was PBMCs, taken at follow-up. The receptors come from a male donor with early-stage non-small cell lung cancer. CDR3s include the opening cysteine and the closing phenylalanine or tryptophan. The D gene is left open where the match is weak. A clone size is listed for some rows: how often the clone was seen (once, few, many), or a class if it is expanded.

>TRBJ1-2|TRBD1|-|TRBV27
CASSPRQGASYGYTF
TGTGCCAGCAGTCCCAGACAGGGGGCCAGCTATGGCTACACCTTC
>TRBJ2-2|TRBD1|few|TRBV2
CASSEGGRGTGELFF
TGTGCCAGCAGCGAAGGGGGCAGGGGAACCGGGGAGCTGTTTTTT
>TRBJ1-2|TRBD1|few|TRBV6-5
CASSRGGDYGYTF
TGTGCCAGCAGTCGAGGGGGCGACTATGGCTACACCTTC
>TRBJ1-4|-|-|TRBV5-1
CASSSGGVTNEKLFF
TGCGCCAGCAGCTCTGGAGGGGTAACTAATGAAAAACTGTTTTTT
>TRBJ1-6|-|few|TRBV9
CASSGGDSPLHF
TGTGCCAGCAGCGGCGGGGATTCACCCCTCCACTTT
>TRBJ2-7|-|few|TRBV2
CASSPRGTGTYEQYF
TGTGCCAGCAGTCCGAGGGGGACCGGTACCTACGAGCAGTACTTC
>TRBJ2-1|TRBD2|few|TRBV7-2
CASSLVSGGLYNEQFF
TGTGCCAGCAGCTTAGTTAGCGGGGGACTCTACAATGAGCAGTTCTTC
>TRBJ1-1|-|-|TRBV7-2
CASSFSPRGGTEAFF
TGTGCCAGCAGCTTTTCCCCTCGTGGAGGGACTGAAGCTTTCTTT
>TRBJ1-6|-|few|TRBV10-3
CAISEFTLGANSPLHF
TGTGCCATCAGTGAGTTTACGTTGGGGGCTAATTCACCCCTCCACTTT
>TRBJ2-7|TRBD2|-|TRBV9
CASSVGTSSPSSYEQYF
TGTGCCAGCAGCGTCGGGACTAGTTCCCCAAGCTCCTACGAGCAGTACTTC
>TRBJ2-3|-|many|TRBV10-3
CAISGPKGTGTDTQYF
TGTGCCATCAGTGGACCTAAGGGGACGGGCACAGATACGCAGTATTTT
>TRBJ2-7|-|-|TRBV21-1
CASSSRTSGGDRYEQYF
TGTGCCAGCAGCTCCCGGACTAGCGGGGGGGATCGATACGAGCAGTACTTC
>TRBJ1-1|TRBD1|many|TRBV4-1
CASSQEDSRGTEAFF
TGCGCCAGCAGCCAAGAGGACAGCAGGGGGACTGAAGCTTTCTTT
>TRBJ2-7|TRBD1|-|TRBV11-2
CASSSTGSSYEQYF
TGTGCCAGCAGCTCGACAGGGAGCTCCTACGAGCAGTACTTC
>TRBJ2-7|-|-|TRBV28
CASSLGGGDYEQYF
TGTGCCAGCAGTTTAGGAGGGGGCGACTACGAGCAGTACTTC
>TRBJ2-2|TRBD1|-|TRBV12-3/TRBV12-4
CASSLRTGGAGELFF
TGTGCCAGCAGTTTAAGGACAGGGGGAGCCGGGGAGCTGTTTTTT
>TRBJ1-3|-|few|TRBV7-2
CASSLDGAPGNTIYF
TGTGCCAGCAGCTTAGATGGGGCCCCCGGAAACACCATATATTTT
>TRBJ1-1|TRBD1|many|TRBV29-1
CSVELTGGYTEAFF
TGCAGCGTCGAGCTAACAGGGGGTTACACTGAAGCTTTCTTT